These 26 T cell receptor beta chains originate from one sample sequenced in a study of shared clonotypes between healthy human individuals. TCRdb's table, derived via immunoSEQ multiplex PCR, lists solely in-frame clones and lacks some. The sample carries about a million clones, approximately 72% recorded once. Sequences were obtained from memory CD4+ T cells sorted from blood. Subset of the sample: CD45RA-negative fraction. These receptors came from a man aged 18 to 30 in good health.

The rearrangement uses TRBV19 and TRBJ2-7, with D uncertain. V was clipped by 6 bases and J by 7 bases, with 10 bases between them. The CDR3 runs 11 residues. Germline V gene data show CDR1 as LNHDA and CDR2 as SQIVND (reference sequence). CDR3 loop: CASSDRSEQYF. CDR3 in DNA: TGTGCCAGTAGCGACCGTTCGGAGCAGTACTTC. Filled out from reference TRBV19 and TRBJ2-7, the complete variable domain reads DGGITQSPKYLFRKEGQNVTLSCEQNLNHDAMYWYRQDPGQGLRLIYYSQIVNDFQKGDIAEGYSVSREKKESFPLTVTSAQKNPTAFYLCASSDRSEQYFGPGTRLTVT.

This sequence joins TRBV4-3 and TRBJ2-3, with no clear D. Germline values: CDR1 LGHNA, CDR2 YSLEER. The CDR3 consists of 15 residues. Trimming took off 1 base at V and 3 bases at J, with 11 bases between the two ends. CDR3 DNA sequence: TGCGCCAGCAGCCAAGGGGTGGTAGGGACAGATACGCAGTATTTT. It specifies CASSQGVVGTDTQYF.

V and J are TRBV30 and TRBJ2-5, with 8 positions matching TRBD1. The DNA matches TRBJ2-7 better at its end, which makes the J call doubtful. Germline CDR1 is GTSNPN and CDR2 is SVGIG (reference sequence). The CDR3 runs to 13 residues. Here the CDR3 reads CASQGAGSYEQYF. CDR3 bases: TGTGCCTCCCAGGGGGCTGGCTCCTACGAGCAGTACTTC.

In its sample, this clone was seen a few times. This chain uses TRBV14 with TRBJ1-6; D gene uncertain. From germline, CDR1 is SGHDN and CDR2 FVKESK. The CDR3 has 17 amino acids. V was pared by 1 base and J by 10 bases, with 20 bases between. The CDR3, as DNA: TGTGCCAGCAGCCAAGGACTGGCAGTCTGGGAAGGGTCACCCCTCCACTTT. Translating it yields CASSQGLAVWEGSPLHF. Together with reference TRBV14 and TRBJ1-6, the CDR3 gives the full variable domain: EAGVTQFPSHSVIEKGQTVTLRCDPISGHDNLYWYRRVMGKEIKFLLHFVKESKQDESGMPNNRFLAERTGGTYSTLKVQPAELEDSGVYFCASSQGLAVWEGSPLHFGNGTRLTVT.

This clone has only a few counts. The chain combines TRBV2 with TRBJ1-1; the match to TRBD1 covers 8 bases. Trimming cost V 6 bases and J 4 bases; bases outside gene matches: 7. CDR1 is SNHLY and CDR2 is FYNNEI in the germline V gene. The CDR3 covers 14 residues. CDR3 residues: CASREQGVGTEAFF. CDR3 DNA sequence: TGTGCCAGCAGGGAACAGGGGGTGGGCACTGAAGCTTTCTTT.

This chain joins TRBV28 and TRBJ1-1; no clear D gene. CDR3 size: 13 residues. CDR1 MDHEN and CDR2 SYDVKM come from the germline V gene. The V end was cut by 1 base, the J end by 9 bases, with 12 bases between. The CDR3 spells CASSLFAQVKAFF. The CDR3 bases are TGTGCCAGCAGTTTATTCGCCCAGGTCAAAGCTTTCTTT. Together with reference TRBV28 and TRBJ1-1, the CDR3 gives the full variable domain: DVKVTQSSRYLVKRTGEKVFLECVQDMDHENMFWYRQDPGLGLRLIYFSYDVKMKEKGDIPEGYSVSREKKERFSLILESASTNQTSMYLCASSLFAQVKAFFGQGTRLTVV.

V and J are TRBV6-5 and TRBJ2-7, with D possibly matching TRBD1 (7 bases). Germline values: CDR1 MNHEY, CDR2 SVGAGI. The CDR3 contains 13 residues. The germline V and J ends were trimmed by 6 bases and 6 bases, with 15 bases remaining between them. The DNA for the CDR3 is TGTGCCAGCAGGACAGGGTTCGGGGGCGAGCAGTACTTC. Translated: CASRTGFGGEQYF.

The chain is built from TRBV5-4 and TRBJ1-1; no firm D call. CDR3 length equals 16 residues. The V gene lost 1 base and the J gene lost 0 bases, with 13 bases spanning the gap. CDR1 and CDR2 (germline): SGHNT, YYREEE (reference sequence). CDR3 sequence reads: CASSLPPTGLNTEAFF. The CDR3, as DNA: TGTGCCAGCAGCTTGCCCCCGACTGGGCTGAACACTGAAGCTTTCTTT.

CDR3 in DNA: TGTGCCAGCAGCTTAGTACCCTCCCCGGGACTAGCGGGGGGGAACACAGATACGCAGTATTTT. It is translated as CASSLVPSPGLAGGNTDTQYF. The chain has TRBV7-8 and TRBJ2-3, with TRBD2 matching over 16 bases. Germline CDR1 and CDR2: SGHVS and FQNEAQ. J lost 2 bases, V lost 1 base, and 12 bases had no gene match. The CDR3 has 21 residues.

J is TRBJ2-5 and V is TRBV11-2; 7 bases match TRBD2. V dropped 4 bases and J dropped 5; count of bases not matched to a gene: 22. Germline lookup yields CDR1 SGHAT and CDR2 FQNNGV. CDR3 length equals 19 residues. The CDR3 protein is CASSSRYPSSGPTRETQYF. CDR3 bases: TGTGCCAGCAGCTCACGCTATCCCTCTAGCGGACCTACCAGGGAGACCCAGTACTTC.

The rearrangement links TRBV30 to TRBJ2-7; 8 nucleotides line up with TRBD1. V dropped 2 bases and J dropped 3; count of bases not matched to a gene: 9. The CDR3 runs to 15 residues. Germline lookup yields CDR1 GTSNPN and CDR2 SVGIG (reference sequence). As DNA, the CDR3 is TGTGCCTGGAGTACCCCCCGGACAGGGTACTACGAGCAGTACTTC. Translated, it gives CAWSTPRTGYYEQYF. Full variable domain (outside the CDR3, taken from reference TRBV30 and TRBJ2-7): SQTIHQWPATLVQPVGSPLSLECTVEGTSNPNLYWYRQAAGRGLQLLFYSVGIGQISSEVPQNLSASRPQDRQFILSSKKLLLSDSGFYLCAWSTPRTGYYEQYFGPGTRLTVT.

This clone has only a few counts. The J gene is TRBJ2-7, the V gene TRBV7-2; D not certain. Trimming stripped 8 bases from V and 0 bases from J, with 14 bases between. The length of the CDR3 is 14 residues. Germline V gives CDR1 SGHTA, CDR2 FQGNSA. CDR3 sequence (DNA): TGTGCCAGCCGCAAAGATTTTAGCTCCTACGAGCAGTACTTC. Its protein product is CASRKDFSSYEQYF.

V and J are TRBV5-8 and TRBJ1-6; 7 bases are shared with TRBD1. Trimming removed 4 bases from V and 7 bases from J; junction bases left unmatched: 11. The CDR3 consists of 16 residues. CDR1 SGHTS and CDR2 YDEGEE come from the germline V gene. CDR3 in amino acids: CASSPFPTGSNSPLHF. The CDR3 region has the DNA TGTGCCAGCAGCCCCTTTCCGACAGGGAGCAATTCACCCCTCCACTTT.

The chain has TRBV5-1 and TRBJ2-7; D possibly matches TRBD1 or TRBD2 (5 bases each). The V end was cut by 2 bases, the J end by 5 bases, with 14 bases between. The CDR3 has 14 amino acids. The germline V gene has CDR1 SGHRS and CDR2 YFSETQ. CDR3 sequence: CASSFEGSRHEQYF. CDR3 sequence (DNA): TGCGCCAGCAGCTTCGAGGGGTCCCGCCACGAGCAGTACTTC.

V and J are TRBV5-1 and TRBJ2-7; 8 nucleotides line up with TRBD2. After removal of 0 bases from V and 7 bases from J, the junction contained 9 bases not matched to a gene. Germline assignment: CDR1 SGHRS and CDR2 YFSETQ. The CDR3 is 15 amino acids. This chain's CDR3 is CASSLDAGGTHEQYF. The CDR3 DNA reads as TGCGCCAGCAGCTTGGACGCGGGGGGAACTCATGAGCAGTACTTC.

This clone has just a few counts. This chain joins TRBV13 and TRBJ2-7; no firm D call. The CDR3 loop spans 14 amino acids. Trimming shortened V by 0 bases and J by 3 bases, and 9 bases separated the two germline ends. The germline CDR1 and CDR2 sequences are PRHDT and FYEKMQ (reference sequence). The CDR3 region has the DNA TGTGCCAGCAGCTTAGGCCTAGACGGCTACGAGCAGTACTTC. Protein sequence: CASSLGLDGYEQYF.

The V gene is TRBV30, the J gene TRBJ2-1, with 7 bases identical to TRBD2. J was trimmed by 2 bases and V by 0 bases; bases with no gene match: 4. Germline-derived CDR1 and CDR2 are GTSNPN and SVGIG (reference sequence). The length of the CDR3 is 15 residues. The CDR3 bases are TGTGCCTGGAGTGTAACGGGAGGCCCCTACAATGAGCAGTTCTTC. It specifies CAWSVTGGPYNEQFF.

In the case of this clone: The junction departs from the called germline gene at one end, perhaps through a read error. The rearrangement links TRBV7-8 to TRBJ2-7; D is uncertain. Germline values: CDR1 SGHVS, CDR2 FQNEAQ. The CDR3 is 14 residues long. CDR3 amino acids: CASSLEAGLAPADF. CDR3 in DNA: TGTGCCAGCAGCTTAGAAGCTGGCTTGGCCCCCGCGGACTTC.

This chain connects TRBV7-8 to TRBJ1-1; 11 bases fit TRBD1. The CDR3 covers 17 residues. Germline loops: CDR1 SGHVS, CDR2 FQNEAQ. J was trimmed by 5 bases and V by 2 bases; bases with no gene match: 10. For the CDR3, the DNA is TGTGCCAGCAGCTTAAGGGCCACGGACAGGGGGCAGACTGAAGCTTTCTTT. It encodes CASSLRATDRGQTEAFF.

The V and J genes are TRBV2 and TRBJ1-2, with D possibly matching TRBD1 (5 bases). The CDR3 runs to 13 residues. Germline lookup yields CDR1 SNHLY and CDR2 FYNNEI. The germline V and J ends were trimmed by 4 bases and 10 bases, with 16 bases remaining between them. CDR3 nucleotide sequence: TGTGCCAGCAGTGGAATTGAGGGGACCTACTACACCTTC. Translation gives CASSGIEGTYYTF.

The rearrangement uses TRBV6-1 and TRBJ2-7; D is ambiguous. The CDR3 loop spans 11 amino acids. With 5 bases removed from V and 6 bases from J, the gap between germline ends came to 8 bases. In germline, CDR1 is MNHNS, CDR2 SASEGT. The CDR3 loop is CASSYGREQYF. The CDR3 DNA sequence: TGTGCCAGCAGTTACGGGCGCGAGCAGTACTTC.

This rearrangement joins TRBV10-3 to TRBJ1-1, with unresolved D. The CDR3 is made up of 11 amino acids. V was cut by 5 bases and J by 3 bases, with 4 bases left in between. Germline loops: CDR1 ENHRY, CDR2 SYGVKD. In DNA, the CDR3 is TGTGCCATCAGTATCTACACTGAAGCTTTCTTT. This codes for CAISIYTEAFF.

V gene TRBV6-5 combines with J gene TRBJ2-3, with D possibly being TRBD2 (7 bases). V lost 2 bases, J lost 4 bases, and 16 bases lay in between. CDR1 is MNHEY, CDR2 SVGAGI, per germline. This CDR3 is built from 16 residues. CDR3 in DNA: TGTGCCAGCAGTTACGGGAGGGGGGGGGCGGCAGATACGCAGTATTTT. Translating it yields CASSYGRGGAADTQYF.

This clone appeared a few times. The genes are TRBV7-2 and TRBJ1-2; D is ambiguous. Per germline, CDR1 SGHTA and CDR2 FQGNSA. The CDR3 has 11 residues. Between the trimmed V and J ends, which lost 6 bases and 2 bases, there was a span of 4 bases. The CDR3: CASSRNYGYTF. The CDR3 DNA is TGTGCCAGCAGTCGAAACTATGGCTACACCTTC. Full variable domain (missing parts from reference TRBV7-2 and TRBJ1-2): GAGVSQSPSNKVTEKGKDVELRCDPISGHTALYWYRQSLGQGLEFLIYFQGNSAPDKSGLPSDRFSAERTGGSVSTLTIQRTQQEDSAVYLCASSRNYGYTFGSGTRLTVV.

The V gene is TRBV20-1, the J gene TRBJ2-3; no clear D. Per germline, CDR1 DFQATT and CDR2 SNEGSKA (reference sequence). The CDR3 spans 11 residues. Trimming stripped 5 bases from V and 11 bases from J, with 14 bases between. CDR3 nucleotides: TGCAGTGCTCCTGCCTCTGTCAGGCAGTATTTT. It yields the protein CSAPASVRQYF.

CDR3: CASNRQGASNSPLHF. DNA for the CDR3: TGTGCCAGTAATCGACAGGGGGCCTCTAATTCACCCCTCCACTTT. The chain carries TRBV19 and TRBJ1-6; 10 nucleotides line up with TRBD1. CDR1 and CDR2 from the germline V gene are LNHDA and SQIVND (reference sequence). After removal of 7 bases from V and 6 bases from J, the junction contained 6 bases not matched to a gene. The CDR3 has 15 amino acids.